This T cell receptor beta chain derives from a study of identical twins. The study, taken as a whole, reports: Because invariant MAIT and iNKT cells could be present, zero-insertion analyses could be partly confounded.

After template switching added a universal primer site, the resulting cDNA carried unique molecular identifiers. MiXCR was run by TCRdb on the 5' RACE reads, yielding one entry per CDR3 protein. The sample lists a few hundred thousand distinct CDR3 sequences; around 15% were seen once. This clonotype was recorded a few times. What it recognizes is unknown. V was shortened by 5 bases and J by 1 base, with 8 bases between the two germline ends. The CDR3 has 12 amino acids. Germline CDR1 SQVTM, CDR2 ANQGSEA. The sample was also linked to a second study, of yellow fever vaccine responses in identical twins.

Sequenced material: CD4+ T cells sorted from blood. The chain employs TRBV29-1 and TRBJ1-1; D is undetermined. The origin of this receptor is a woman in her late teens or twenties in good health. The CDR3 sequence: CSVSHSNTEAFF. For the CDR3, the DNA is TGCAGCGTTAGTCACTCGAACACTGAAGCTTTCTTT.